A single sample gave rise to the 10 T cell receptor beta chains below, sequenced in a study of T-cell memory formation after mild COVID-19. MiXCR, applied by TCRdb to the 5' RACE reads, yields one record per CDR3 protein. Among about 7,000 distinct CDR3 sequences listed, approximately 32% were seen once. Sequences were obtained from PBMCs or a T cell subset sorted from them (not recorded which). Receptor source: an adult woman who had mild COVID-19 (a few samples of this study predate the infection). Cell type and time point are not known.

This clonotype was recorded at least ten times. The chain carries TRBV20-1 and TRBJ1-3, with D possibly matching TRBD1 (6 bases). The CDR3 totals 14 residues. CDR1 is DFQATT and CDR2 is SNEGSKA in the germline V gene (reference sequence). Trimming pared 6 bases from V and 0 bases from J, leaving 12 bases between. CDR3 coding DNA: TGCAGTGCCCGACAGGCTCGCTCTGGAAACACCATATATTTT. Amino acid sequence: CSARQARSGNTIYF.

This clonotype has at least ten counts. The chain recombines TRBV7-6 with TRBJ1-6; D may be TRBD1 (5 bases). CDR1 is SGHVS, CDR2 FNYEAQ, per germline. With 1 base removed from V and 9 bases from J, the gap between germline ends came to 10 bases. This CDR3 spans 14 amino acids. CDR3: CASSLDVGGSPLHF. Written as DNA, the CDR3 is TGTGCCAGCAGCTTAGACGTGGGGGGTTCACCCCTCCACTTT. The variable domain in full, completed from reference TRBV7-6 and TRBJ1-6, reads GAGVSQSPRYKVTKRGQDVALRCDPISGHVSLYWYRQALGQGPEFLTYFNYEAQQDKSGLPNDRFSAERPEGSISTLTIQRTEQRDSAMYRCASSLDVGGSPLHFGNGTRLTVT.

CDR3 sequence: CASSISGDSTDTQYF. The CDR3 coding sequence is TGTGCCAGCAGCATCTCGGGAGATAGCACAGATACGCAGTATTTT. The gene calls are TRBV7-9 and TRBJ2-3; a possible D gene is TRBD2 (6 bases). This CDR3 is built from 15 residues. Germline CDR1 and CDR2: SEHNR and FQNEAQ (reference sequence). With 5 bases removed from V and 0 bases from J, the gap between germline ends came to 12 bases.

V usage is TRBV20-1 and J usage is TRBJ2-7; 11 nucleotides align to TRBD2. Germline V CDR1 and CDR2: DFQATT, SNEGSKA (reference sequence). V lost 6 bases to trimming and J lost 0 bases; unmatched junction nucleotides: 4. This CDR3 region has 14 residues. The CDR3 nucleotides are TGCAGTGCCGTGGGACTAGCGGTCTCCTACGAGCAGTACTTC. This codes for CSAVGLAVSYEQYF.

This clonotype is categorized as medium-sized. The J gene is TRBJ2-2, the V gene TRBV4-2; D gene ambiguous. CDR1 and CDR2 (germline): LGHNA, YNFKEQ. There are 14 residues in the CDR3. Trimming removed 4 bases from V and 2 bases from J, with 8 bases in between. CDR3 sequence reads: CASSPFRNTGELFF. In DNA, the CDR3 is TGTGCCAGCAGCCCCTTTAGAAACACCGGGGAGCTGTTTTTT.

This clonotype was picked up many times. V usage is TRBV1 and J usage is TRBJ2-5; TRBD2 reflects the table's D call only, with no check against the DNA. TRBV1 counts as a pseudogene. There are 14 residues in the CDR3. Here the CDR3 reads CTSSRRGGQETQYF. The CDR3 bases are TGCACCAGCAGCCGGCGGGGGGGCCAAGAGACCCAGTACTTC.

This clonotype is medium-sized. V is TRBV7-9 and J is TRBJ2-2; no definite D call. Germline V gives CDR1 SEHNR, CDR2 FQNEAQ (reference sequence). The V gene lost 1 base and the J gene lost 9 bases, with 15 bases spanning the gap. The CDR3 runs 15 residues. The CDR3 is CASSLDPTVPRELFF. In DNA form, the CDR3 reads TGTGCCAGCAGCTTAGATCCCACGGTCCCAAGGGAGCTGTTTTTT.

This chain uses TRBV14 with TRBJ2-1; maybe TRBD2 (7 bases). Germline-derived CDR1 and CDR2 are SGHDN and FVKESK. V was pared by 8 bases and J by 10 bases, with 18 bases between. There are 13 residues in the CDR3. The CDR3 DNA sequence: TGTGCCAGCGCGGGGGCCCCGGCTGGCGAGCAGTTCTTC. Protein product: CASAGAPAGEQFF.

This clonotype has a count of ten or more. The gene calls are TRBV7-9 and TRBJ2-1; 8 bases map to TRBD2. The trim removed 6 bases at V and 3 bases at J, leaving 10 bases unmatched. The CDR3 extends over 16 amino acids. Germline loops: CDR1 SEHNR, CDR2 FQNEAQ (reference sequence). As DNA, the CDR3 is TGTGCCAGCAGTGATGAGCGGGAGCCTAGCTACAATGAGCAGTTCTTC. Its protein is CASSDEREPSYNEQFF.

The chain carries TRBV12-3 or TRBV12-4 and TRBJ1-1; D is uncertain. V was pared by 5 bases and J by 2 bases, with 12 bases between. This CDR3 comprises 14 residues. DNA of the CDR3: TGTGCCAGCAGTCGTGGAGACACTAACACTGAAGCTTTCTTT. Its translation: CASSRGDTNTEAFF.